This entry lists 10 T cell receptor beta chains sequenced from one sample in a study of OX40 agonist ivuxolimab in advanced cancers. Libraries were prepared by immunoSEQ multiplex PCR; TCRdb keeps only in-frame clonotypes and omits some of them. The sample includes approximately 59,000 clones, roughly 80% seen only once; the top ten take roughly 3.5%. Sequencing used CD4+ or CD8+ T cells sorted from blood, obtained in a trial of the OX40 agonist ivuxolimab. The receptors stem from an adult with an advanced solid tumor such as melanoma, head and neck, liver or kidney cancer.

The chain recombines TRBV7-6 with TRBJ2-5; either TRBD1 or TRBD2 may fit D (5 bases each). V lost 3 bases, J lost 2 bases, and 10 bases lay in between. Germline V gene sequence: CDR1 SGHVS, CDR2 FNYEAQ. The CDR3 runs 14 residues. The CDR3 loop reads CASSFYGAQETQYF. Here the CDR3 DNA reads TGTGCCAGCAGCTTTTACGGGGCACAAGAGACCCAGTACTTC. The variable domain in full, with the rest retrieved from reference TRBV7-6 and TRBJ2-5, is GAGVSQSPRYKVTKRGQDVALRCDPISGHVSLYWYRQALGQGPEFLTYFNYEAQQDKSGLPNDRFSAERPEGSISTLTIQRTEQRDSAMYRCASSFYGAQETQYFGPGTRLLVL.

The V call is TRBV7-9, the J call TRBJ2-2; TRBD1 is a possible D gene (5 bases). The CDR3 runs 14 residues. Trimming removed 9 bases from V and 4 bases from J, with 15 bases in between. Looked up from germline, CDR1 is SEHNR and CDR2 is FQNEAQ (reference sequence). The CDR3 DNA follows: TGTGCCAGGAGTTCGCAGGGTGGCACCGGGGAGCTGTTTTTT. Translation: CARSSQGGTGELFF.

V and J are TRBV6-5 and TRBJ2-7; possibly TRBD1 or TRBD2 for D (5 bases each). The CDR3 is 15 amino acids. Looked up from germline, CDR1 is MNHEY and CDR2 is SVGAGI. Trimming left V 2 bases short and J 6 bases short, with 17 bases between. The CDR3 DNA reads TGTGCCAGCAGTTACCCGGGGAGTCAGGGTCCCGAGCAGTACTTC. Translated, it gives CASSYPGSQGPEQYF.

This clone was found a few times. The chain is built from TRBV5-1 and TRBJ2-2, with no clear D. V was shortened by 0 bases and J by 5 bases, with 8 bases between the two germline ends. Per the germline V gene, CDR1 is SGHRS and CDR2 is YFSETQ. The CDR3 consists of 14 residues. DNA for the CDR3: TGCGCCAGCAGCTTGGCCATGGGGACCGGGGAGCTGTTTTTT. It yields the protein CASSLAMGTGELFF.

The V gene is TRBV27, the J gene TRBJ1-1; a weak D match, TRBD1 (5 bases). The germline gives CDR1 MNHEY, CDR2 SMNVEV (reference sequence). The CDR3 has 13 amino acids. V was cut by 5 bases and J by 3 bases, with 10 bases left in between. CDR3 sequence (DNA): TGTGCCAGCAGTCCTTGGGGCGACACTGAAGCTTTCTTT. Its translation: CASSPWGDTEAFF.

The gene calls are TRBV5-5 and TRBJ1-1; a possible D gene is TRBD1 (6 bases). From germline, CDR1 is SGHKS and CDR2 YYEKEE (reference sequence). There are 17 residues in the CDR3. Trimming left V 6 bases short and J 5 bases short, with 26 bases between. The CDR3 bases are TGTGCCAGCATTTCCCGCTGGGGGGGCATTCGGACGACTGAAGCTTTCTTT. It yields the protein CASISRWGGIRTTEAFF. Full variable domain (remainder filled in from reference TRBV5-5 and TRBJ1-1): DAGVTQSPTHLIKTRGQQVTLRCSPISGHKSVSWYQQVLGQGPQFIFQYYEKEERGRGNFPDRFSARQFPNYSSELNVNALLLGDSALYLCASISRWGGIRTTEAFFGQGTRLTVV.

This chain connects TRBV6-4 to TRBJ2-7; D remains unclear. Germline V gene sequence: CDR1 MRHNA, CDR2 SNTAGT. The V gene lost 0 bases and the J gene lost 4 bases, with 10 bases spanning the gap. CDR3 size: 14 residues. The CDR3 spells CASSDSQKPYEQYF. CDR3 in DNA: TGTGCCAGCAGTGACTCACAGAAACCATACGAGCAGTACTTC.

The chain joins TRBV19 to TRBJ2-5; D remains ambiguous. Germline values: CDR1 LNHDA, CDR2 SQIVND (reference sequence). V lost 4 bases and J lost 4, with 10 bases in between. CDR3 length equals 13 residues. The CDR3 DNA follows: TGTGCCAGTAGTACGGCCAGATTAGAGACCCAGTACTTC. This sequence encodes CASSTARLETQYF.

The rearrangement joins TRBV28 to TRBJ2-7; 7 bases agree with TRBD2. This CDR3 is built from 14 residues. With 5 bases clipped from V and 2 bases from J, the junction kept 6 bases outside the gene matches. The V gene's germline CDR1 is MDHEN and CDR2 SYDVKM. The CDR3 loop is CASSRGDGPYEQYF. The CDR3, as DNA: TGTGCCAGCAGTCGGGGGGACGGTCCCTACGAGCAGTACTTC.

The rearrangement links TRBV5-5 to TRBJ2-7; D is possibly TRBD2 (6 bases). Trimming shortened V by 4 bases and J by 1 base, and 15 bases separated the two germline ends. The CDR3 runs to 15 residues. Germline V CDR1 and CDR2: SGHKS, YYEKEE (reference sequence). The CDR3 is CASSVETRGSYEQYF. As DNA, the CDR3 is TGTGCCAGCAGCGTGGAGACTAGGGGATCCTACGAGCAGTACTTC.